The 15 T cell receptor beta chains listed next were all sequenced from one sample in a study of control samples from healthy donors and cancer patients. Measured with immunoSEQ multiplex PCR; TCRdb has only the in-frame clones, and not every one. The table includes over 100,000 clones, about nine tenths detected once. The sample taken for sequencing was blood. All receptors derive from a woman between 50 and 59 years old in good health.

This clone came up once. This chain links TRBV14 with TRBJ2-1; D ambiguous. Germline V gene lookup returns CDR1 SGHDN and CDR2 FVKESK. The CDR3 has 15 amino acids. V was pared by 3 bases and J by 2 bases, with 11 bases between. DNA of the CDR3: TGTGCCAGCAGCCAGGTAATCCGGGCCTACAATGAGCAGTTCTTC. Encoded protein: CASSQVIRAYNEQFF.

This chain links TRBV28 with TRBJ1-1; D gene uncertain. Trimming took off 6 bases at V and 3 bases at J, with 14 bases between the two ends. Germline CDR1 reads MDHEN; CDR2 reads SYDVKM. The CDR3 loop spans 14 amino acids. The CDR3 spells CASRSTGRYTEAFF. Here the CDR3 DNA reads TGTGCCAGCAGGTCAACCGGGCGGTACACTGAAGCTTTCTTT.

For the CDR3, the DNA is TGTGCCAGCAGCTTGGTCTCCTATCAGCCCCAGCATTTT. Translation: CASSLVSYQPQHF. V gene TRBV5-8 combines with J gene TRBJ1-5; D unresolved. In germline, CDR1 is SGHTS, CDR2 YDEGEE. V gave up 0 bases and J gave up 5 bases, with 6 bases separating them. The CDR3 loop spans 13 amino acids.

This chain uses TRBV3-1 (or the pseudogene TRBV3-2) with TRBJ2-2; D perhaps matches TRBD2 (6 bases). Trimming took off 3 bases at V and 2 bases at J, with 10 bases between the two ends. Germline V gives CDR1 LGHDT, CDR2 YNNKEL (reference sequence). The CDR3 loop spans 15 amino acids. The CDR3 reads CASSHGDFNTGELFF. CDR3 bases: TGTGCCAGCAGCCATGGGGACTTTAACACCGGGGAGCTGTTTTTT.

The chain carries TRBV7-9 and TRBJ1-1; D is perhaps TRBD1 (6 bases). V was trimmed by 2 bases and J by 13 bases, leaving 17 bases between them. CDR3 length: 13 residues. Germline CDR1 is SEHNR and CDR2 is FQNEAQ (reference sequence). The CDR3 is CASSLSQLDRFFF. CDR3 coding DNA: TGTGCCAGCAGCTTATCCCAACTCGACAGGTTTTTCTTT. Variable domain in full (rest from reference TRBV7-9 and TRBJ1-1): DTGVSQNPRHKITKRGQNVTFRCDPISEHNRLYWYRQTLGQGPEFLTYFQNEAQLEKSRLLSDRFSAERPKGSFSTLEIQRTEQGDSAMYLCASSLSQLDRFFFGQGTRLTVV.

The V gene is TRBV29-1, the J gene TRBJ1-2; maybe TRBD1 (5 bases). CDR3 length equals 12 residues. Between the trimmed V and J ends, which lost 7 bases and 4 bases, there was a span of 13 bases. Germline CDR1 SQVTM, CDR2 ANQGSEA. The CDR3 here is CSARDRIYGYTF. DNA for the CDR3: TGCAGCGCCCGGGACCGGATCTATGGCTACACCTTC.

The chain links TRBV12-3 or TRBV12-4 to TRBJ2-1; 8 nucleotides agree with TRBD1. With V trimmed by 5 bases and J by 12 bases, 9 bases remained unmatched. The CDR3 sequence is 13 residues long. CDR3 sequence reads: CASSTTGGTGQFF. DNA for the CDR3: TGTGCCAGCAGTACCACCGGCGGGACAGGGCAGTTCTTC.

This chain joins TRBV18 and TRBJ1-1; the D is unclear. The CDR3 is made up of 14 amino acids. Trimming shortened V by 4 bases and J by 3 bases, and 12 bases separated the two germline ends. The V gene's germline CDR1 is KGHSH and CDR2 LQKENI. The CDR3 nucleotides read TGTGCCAGCTCACGGTCTGCCGGGGACACTGAAGCTTTCTTT. Translation gives CASSRSAGDTEAFF.

The rearrangement links TRBV5-1 to TRBJ2-3, with 9 bases matching TRBD2. With V trimmed by 0 bases and J by 7 bases, 12 bases remained unmatched. Germline V gene sequence: CDR1 SGHRS, CDR2 YFSETQ. The CDR3 length is 17 residues. The CDR3 DNA is TGCGCCAGCAGCTTGGAAGTTAGCGGGGGATCCACCAATACGCAGTATTTT. This codes for CASSLEVSGGSTNTQYF.

The J gene is TRBJ1-1, the V gene TRBV19; TRBD1 matches at 8 bases. Germline values: CDR1 LNHDA, CDR2 SQIVND (reference sequence). V shed 9 bases and J 4 bases; nucleotides not matched to a gene: 4. This CDR3 comprises 12 residues. Written as DNA, the CDR3 is TGTGCCAGCACTACAGGGGGCACTGAAGCTTTCTTT. Translating it yields CASTTGGTEAFF.

The CDR3 sequence is CASSQLQENTEAFF. The CDR3 DNA sequence: TGTGCCAGCAGCCAACTACAGGAGAACACTGAAGCTTTCTTT. The chain couples TRBV4-2 to TRBJ1-1; TRBD1 is a possible D gene (5 bases). Germline assignment: CDR1 LGHNA and CDR2 YNFKEQ. The germline V and J ends were trimmed by 2 bases and 1 base, with 8 bases remaining between them. The CDR3 is 14 residues long.

This chain connects TRBV5-4 to TRBJ1-2; 12 positions agree with TRBD1. Germline V gives CDR1 SGHNT, CDR2 YYREEE (reference sequence). Germline trimming cut 3 bases from V and 7 bases from J; bases unmatched to any gene: 7. The length of the CDR3 is 15 residues. CDR3 amino acids: CASSSPGQGAIGYTF. DNA of the CDR3: TGTGCCAGCAGCTCCCCGGGACAGGGGGCCATTGGCTACACCTTC.

This chain joins TRBV30 and TRBJ1-1, with a tentative D call TRBD1 (6 bases). Trimming shortened V by 0 bases and J by 4 bases, and 15 bases separated the two germline ends. The length of the CDR3 is 15 residues. Germline loops: CDR1 GTSNPN, CDR2 SVGIG (reference sequence). CDR3 loop: CAWSVWGGASTEAFF. The CDR3 DNA sequence: TGTGCCTGGAGTGTATGGGGGGGGGCGAGCACTGAAGCTTTCTTT. Together with reference TRBV30 and TRBJ1-1, the CDR3 gives the full variable domain: SQTIHQWPATLVQPVGSPLSLECTVEGTSNPNLYWYRQAAGRGLQLLFYSVGIGQISSEVPQNLSASRPQDRQFILSSKKLLLSDSGFYLCAWSVWGGASTEAFFGQGTRLTVV.

The sample holds one count of this clone. This chain connects TRBV12-3 or TRBV12-4 to TRBJ1-2, with TRBD1 as a possible D gene (6 bases). Trimming pared 2 bases from V and 7 bases from J, leaving 11 bases between. CDR3 length: 13 amino acids. The CDR3, as DNA: TGTGCCAGCAGTTTATACAGGGAGGCTGGCTACACCTTC. This sequence encodes CASSLYREAGYTF.

The V call is TRBV5-4, the J call TRBJ2-2; 9 bases line up with TRBD1. V lost 1 base to trimming and J lost 4 bases; unmatched junction nucleotides: 2. CDR3 length equals 15 residues. Germline V gene data show CDR1 as SGHNT and CDR2 as YYREEE (reference sequence). DNA of the CDR3: TGTGCCAGCAGCTTGTTACAGGGGGCCACCGGGGAGCTGTTTTTT. Translated: CASSLLQGATGELFF.